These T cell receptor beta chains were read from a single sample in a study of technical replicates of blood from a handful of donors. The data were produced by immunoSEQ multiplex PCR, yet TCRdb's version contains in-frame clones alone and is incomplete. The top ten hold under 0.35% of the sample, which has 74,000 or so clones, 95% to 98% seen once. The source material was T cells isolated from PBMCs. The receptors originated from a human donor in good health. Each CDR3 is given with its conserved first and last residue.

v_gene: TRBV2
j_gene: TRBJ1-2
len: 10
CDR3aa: CARQEYGYTF

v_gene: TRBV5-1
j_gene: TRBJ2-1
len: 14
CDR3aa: CASSVQTSGNEQFF

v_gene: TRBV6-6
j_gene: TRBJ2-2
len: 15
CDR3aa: CASSFGRANTGELFF

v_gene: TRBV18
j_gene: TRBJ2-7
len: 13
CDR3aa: CASSAGGLEEQYF

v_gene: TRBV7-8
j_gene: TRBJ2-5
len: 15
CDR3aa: CASSLGTSGQETQYF

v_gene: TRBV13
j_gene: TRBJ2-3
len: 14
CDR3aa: CASSDRASTDTQYF

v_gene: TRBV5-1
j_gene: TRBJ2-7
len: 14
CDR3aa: CASSLRTGDYEQYF

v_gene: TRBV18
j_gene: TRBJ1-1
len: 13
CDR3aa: CATFPRVNTEAFF

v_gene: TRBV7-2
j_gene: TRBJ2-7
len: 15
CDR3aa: CASSPGSSSSYEQYF

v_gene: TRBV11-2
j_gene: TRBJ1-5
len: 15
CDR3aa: CASSPLGGEDQPQHF

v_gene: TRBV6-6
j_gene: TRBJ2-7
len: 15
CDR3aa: CASRLSGQATYEQYF

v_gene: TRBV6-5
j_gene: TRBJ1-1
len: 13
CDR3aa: CASTHSGTGSAFF

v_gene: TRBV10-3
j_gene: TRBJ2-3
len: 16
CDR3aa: CAISLNEQGATDTQYF

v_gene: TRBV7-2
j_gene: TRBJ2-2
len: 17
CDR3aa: CASSPEVGRGSTGELFF

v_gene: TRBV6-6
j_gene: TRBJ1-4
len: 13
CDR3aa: CASSIRGREKLFF

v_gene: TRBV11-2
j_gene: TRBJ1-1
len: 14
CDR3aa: CASSILTGDTEAFF

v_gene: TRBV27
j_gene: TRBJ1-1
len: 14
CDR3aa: CASSSPGGAPEAFF

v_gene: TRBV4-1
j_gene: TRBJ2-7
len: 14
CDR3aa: CASSLRDRDTAQYF

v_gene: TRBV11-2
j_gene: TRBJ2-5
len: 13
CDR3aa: CASSSTGESTQYF

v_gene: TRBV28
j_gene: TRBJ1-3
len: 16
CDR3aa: CASSLGQKSSGNTIYF

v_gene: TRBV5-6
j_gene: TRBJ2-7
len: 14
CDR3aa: CASSLFGSRNEQYF

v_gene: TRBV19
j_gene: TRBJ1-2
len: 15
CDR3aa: CASFTSGAGFYGYTF

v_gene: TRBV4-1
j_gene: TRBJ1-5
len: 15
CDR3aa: CASSHATGLYQPQHF

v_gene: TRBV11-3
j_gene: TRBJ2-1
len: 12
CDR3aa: CASSLLEDEQFF

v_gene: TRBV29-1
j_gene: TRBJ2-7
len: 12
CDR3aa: CSVEDRAYEQYF

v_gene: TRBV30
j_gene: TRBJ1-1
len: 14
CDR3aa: CAWIRRGLNTEAFF

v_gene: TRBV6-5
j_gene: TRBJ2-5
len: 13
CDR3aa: CASTMTGTETQYF